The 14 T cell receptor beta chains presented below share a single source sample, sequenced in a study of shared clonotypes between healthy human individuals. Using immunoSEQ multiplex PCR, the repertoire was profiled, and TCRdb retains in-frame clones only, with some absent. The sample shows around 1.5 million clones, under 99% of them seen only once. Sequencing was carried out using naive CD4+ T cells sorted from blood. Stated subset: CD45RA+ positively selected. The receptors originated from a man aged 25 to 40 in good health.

CDR3 amino acids: CASTQTLGPRFSSGNTIYF. CDR3 sequence (DNA): TGTGCCAGCACCCAGACTCTGGGACCTCGGTTTAGCTCTGGAAACACCATATATTTT. This sequence joins TRBV7-2 and TRBJ1-3; tentatively, D is TRBD1 (5 bases). CDR1 and CDR2 (germline): SGHTA, FQGNSA. There are 19 residues in the CDR3. V was trimmed by 7 bases and J by 0 bases, leaving 25 bases between them. The full variable domain, in which reference TRBV7-2 and TRBJ1-3 provide the parts outside the CDR3, is GAGVSQSPSNKVTEKGKDVELRCDPISGHTALYWYRQSLGQGLEFLIYFQGNSAPDKSGLPSDRFSAERTGGSVSTLTIQRTQQEDSAVYLCASTQTLGPRFSSGNTIYFGEGSWLTVV.

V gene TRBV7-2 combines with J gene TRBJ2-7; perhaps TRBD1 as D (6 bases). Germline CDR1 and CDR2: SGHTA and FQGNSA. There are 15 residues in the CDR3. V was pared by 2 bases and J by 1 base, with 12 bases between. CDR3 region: CASSLSDSRSYEQYF. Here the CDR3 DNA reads TGTGCCAGCAGCTTATCGGACAGTCGGTCCTACGAGCAGTACTTC.

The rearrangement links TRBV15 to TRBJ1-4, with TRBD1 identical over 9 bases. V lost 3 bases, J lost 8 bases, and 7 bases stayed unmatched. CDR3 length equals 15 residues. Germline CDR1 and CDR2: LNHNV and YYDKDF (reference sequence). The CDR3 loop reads CATSSPGQGWEKLFF. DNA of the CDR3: TGTGCCACCAGCAGTCCGGGACAGGGTTGGGAAAAACTGTTTTTT.

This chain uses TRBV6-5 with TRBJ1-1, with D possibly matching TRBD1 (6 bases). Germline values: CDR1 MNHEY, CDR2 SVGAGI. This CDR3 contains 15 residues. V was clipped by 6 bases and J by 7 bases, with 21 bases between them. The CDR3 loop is CASRAGGIKGSEAFF. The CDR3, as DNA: TGTGCCAGCAGGGCGGGGGGCATAAAAGGTAGTGAAGCTTTCTTT.

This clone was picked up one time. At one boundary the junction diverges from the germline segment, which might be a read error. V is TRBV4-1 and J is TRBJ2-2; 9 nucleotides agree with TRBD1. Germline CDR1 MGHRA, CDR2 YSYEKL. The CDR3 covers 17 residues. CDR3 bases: TGCGCCAGCAGCCAATACCCTGGGACAGGGAACCCCGGGGAGCTGTTTTTT. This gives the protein CASSQYPGTGNPGELFF.

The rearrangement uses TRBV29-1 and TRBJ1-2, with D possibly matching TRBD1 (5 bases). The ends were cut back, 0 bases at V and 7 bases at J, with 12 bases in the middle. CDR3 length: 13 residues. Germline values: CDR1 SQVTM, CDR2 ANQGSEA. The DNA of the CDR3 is TGCAGCGTTGAAGATCCAGGGAAAACTGGCTACACCTTC. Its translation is CSVEDPGKTGYTF.

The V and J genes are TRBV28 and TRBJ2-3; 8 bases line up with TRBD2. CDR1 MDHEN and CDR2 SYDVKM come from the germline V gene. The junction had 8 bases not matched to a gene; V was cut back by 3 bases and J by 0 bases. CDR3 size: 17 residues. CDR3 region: CASSLPARGASTDTQYF. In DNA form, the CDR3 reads TGTGCCAGCAGTTTGCCCGCGCGGGGGGCTAGCACAGATACGCAGTATTTT.

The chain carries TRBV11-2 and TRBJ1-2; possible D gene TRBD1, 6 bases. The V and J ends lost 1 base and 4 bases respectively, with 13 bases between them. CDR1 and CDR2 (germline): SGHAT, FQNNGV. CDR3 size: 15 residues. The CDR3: CASSLGTASAYGYTF. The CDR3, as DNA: TGTGCCAGCAGCTTAGGGACAGCAAGCGCCTATGGCTACACCTTC.

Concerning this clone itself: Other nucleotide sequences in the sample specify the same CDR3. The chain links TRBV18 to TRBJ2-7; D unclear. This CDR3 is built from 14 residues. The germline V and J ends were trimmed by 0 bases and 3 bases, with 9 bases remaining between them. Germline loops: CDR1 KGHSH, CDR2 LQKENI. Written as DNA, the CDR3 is TGTGCCAGCTCACCACCGGTAGGCAACTACGAGCAGTACTTC. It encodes CASSPPVGNYEQYF.

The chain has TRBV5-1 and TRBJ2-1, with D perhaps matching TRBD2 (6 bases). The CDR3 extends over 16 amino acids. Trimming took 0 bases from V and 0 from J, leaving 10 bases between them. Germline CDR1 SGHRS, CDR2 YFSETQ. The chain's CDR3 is CASSLVAGRSYNEQFF. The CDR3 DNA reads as TGCGCCAGCAGCTTGGTCGCGGGACGCTCCTACAATGAGCAGTTCTTC.

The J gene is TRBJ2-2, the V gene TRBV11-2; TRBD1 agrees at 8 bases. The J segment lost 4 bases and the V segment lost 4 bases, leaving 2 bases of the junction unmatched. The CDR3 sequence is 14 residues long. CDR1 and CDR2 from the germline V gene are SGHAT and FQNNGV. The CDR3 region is CASSWTGRTGELFF. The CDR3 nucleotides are TGTGCCAGCAGCTGGACAGGGCGCACCGGGGAGCTGTTTTTT.

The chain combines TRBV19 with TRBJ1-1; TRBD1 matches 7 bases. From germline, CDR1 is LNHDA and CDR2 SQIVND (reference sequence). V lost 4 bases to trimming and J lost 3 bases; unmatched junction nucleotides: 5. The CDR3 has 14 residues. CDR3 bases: TGTGCCAGTAGTAATAGACAGGGTGACACTGAAGCTTTCTTT. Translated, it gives CASSNRQGDTEAFF.

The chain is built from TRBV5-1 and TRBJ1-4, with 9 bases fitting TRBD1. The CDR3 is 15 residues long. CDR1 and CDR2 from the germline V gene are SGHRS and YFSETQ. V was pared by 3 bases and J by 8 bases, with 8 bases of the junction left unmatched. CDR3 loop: CASSSAGTGQEKLFF. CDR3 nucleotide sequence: TGCGCCAGCAGCTCGGCCGGGACAGGGCAAGAAAAACTGTTTTTT.

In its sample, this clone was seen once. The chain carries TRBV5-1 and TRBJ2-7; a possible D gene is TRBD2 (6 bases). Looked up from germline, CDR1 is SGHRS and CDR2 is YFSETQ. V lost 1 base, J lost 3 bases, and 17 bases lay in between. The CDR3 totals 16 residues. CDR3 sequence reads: CASSLHHTGAGYEQYF. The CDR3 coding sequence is TGCGCCAGCAGCTTGCATCATACGGGAGCCGGCTACGAGCAGTACTTC.